A single sample is the source of the 22 T cell receptor beta chains below, sequenced in a study of early T cells in non-severe SARS-CoV-2 infection. TCRdb reanalysed the 5' RACE reads using MiXCR and keeps one entry per CDR3 protein. The profile shows under 75,000 distinct CDR3 sequences, 13% of them singletons. The sequencing input was whole blood. Receptors originate from an adult who was a healthcare worker with PCR-confirmed SARS-CoV-2 infection or an uninfected control (not recorded which).

This clonotype was seen ten or more times. The J gene is TRBJ1-5, the V gene TRBV12-3 or TRBV12-4; weak D call: TRBD1 (6 bases). V shed 5 bases and J shed 6 bases, with 23 bases lying between them. The CDR3 is made up of 17 amino acids. The CDR3 loop is CASSRDSTGIGAQPQHF. The CDR3 DNA sequence: TGTGCCAGCAGTCGCGACAGCACAGGGATCGGTGCTCAGCCCCAGCATTTT.

The CDR3 bases are TGTGCCAGCAGAAGGGCGACTAACTATGGCTACACCTTC. As protein: CASRRATNYGYTF. The rearrangement uses TRBV28 and TRBJ1-2; D call uncertain. V shed 6 bases and J shed 0 bases, with 8 bases lying between them. CDR3 size: 13 residues. Germline V lookup: CDR1 MDHEN, CDR2 SYDVKM.

This clonotype was counted many times. The V gene is TRBV18, the J gene TRBJ1-3, with D hard to call. Looked up from germline, CDR1 is KGHSH and CDR2 is LQKENI. The CDR3 covers 13 residues. V dropped 3 bases and J dropped 3 bases, with 6 bases sitting between them. The CDR3, as DNA: TGTGCCAGCTCACCCGGGGTTGGAAACACCATATATTTT. Protein product: CASSPGVGNTIYF.

The V call is TRBV9, the J call TRBJ2-1, with D possibly matching TRBD2 (6 bases). Trimming removed 5 bases at V and 1 base at J, with 16 bases between. The CDR3 is made up of 16 amino acids. Germline V CDR1 and CDR2: SGDLS, YYNGEE. The CDR3 nucleotides read TGTGCCAGCAGTTTGGGGACTTCATTATCCTACAATGAGCAGTTCTTC. Translated: CASSLGTSLSYNEQFF.

This clonotype has more than one count but fewer than ten. The J gene is TRBJ2-1, the V gene TRBV7-9; 7 bases are a match to TRBD2. CDR1 is SEHNR, CDR2 FQNEAQ, per germline (reference sequence). The CDR3 length is 16 residues. Germline trimming cut 5 bases from V and 0 bases from J; bases unmatched to any gene: 7. Written as DNA, the CDR3 is TGTGCCAGCAGCCTTACGCGGGAGCCCTCCTACAATGAGCAGTTCTTC. Translating it yields CASSLTREPSYNEQFF. Together with reference TRBV7-9 and TRBJ2-1, the CDR3 gives the full variable domain: DTGVSQNPRHKITKRGQNVTFRCDPISEHNRLYWYRQTLGQGPEFLTYFQNEAQLEKSRLLSDRFSAERPKGSFSTLEIQRTEQGDSAMYLCASSLTREPSYNEQFFGPGTRLTVL.

Remarks on this clonotype: A much larger clone lies a single base off, so this may be a read error. J is TRBJ1-2 and V is TRBV7-9; tentatively, D is TRBD1 (5 bases). CDR1 and CDR2 (germline): SEHNR, FQNEAQ (reference sequence). The length of the CDR3 is 13 residues. CDR3 sequence reads: CDSSLGQGYGYTF. CDR3 DNA sequence: TGTGACAGCAGCTTAGGCCAGGGTTATGGCTACACCTTC.

This clonotype was counted ten times or more. In DNA form, the CDR3 reads TGTGCCAGCAGCCAAGTTCGCTCCTACAATGAGCAGTTCTTC. Its translation is CASSQVRSYNEQFF. The chain combines TRBV14 with TRBJ2-1; D is uncertain. Germline V gene lookup returns CDR1 SGHDN and CDR2 FVKESK. This CDR3 comprises 14 residues. V dropped 1 base and J dropped 0 bases, with 4 bases sitting between them.

V gene TRBV5-4 combines with J gene TRBJ2-7; no clear D gene. The length of the CDR3 is 13 residues. V shed 4 bases and J shed 0 bases, with 8 bases lying between them. Germline-derived CDR1 and CDR2 are SGHNT and YYREEE (reference sequence). DNA of the CDR3: TGTGCCAGCAGCCCGAAAATCTCCTACGAGCAGTACTTC. It is translated as CASSPKISYEQYF.

This clonotype came up many times. The V gene is TRBV14, the J gene TRBJ2-7; TRBD2 agrees at 9 bases. V shed 4 bases and J 1 base; nucleotides not matched to a gene: 8. The CDR3 covers 16 residues. Germline-derived CDR1 and CDR2 are SGHDN and FVKESK. Written as DNA, the CDR3 is TGTGCCAGCAGCCGCCACGGGCTAGCGGGATCCTACGAGCAGTACTTC. Amino acid sequence: CASSRHGLAGSYEQYF.

This chain uses TRBV28 with TRBJ2-3, with D possibly matching TRBD1 (6 bases). This CDR3 contains 13 residues. The V end was cut by 5 bases, the J end by 10 bases, with 16 bases between. In germline, CDR1 is MDHEN, CDR2 SYDVKM. The CDR3 sequence is CASSKNYRESQYF. The CDR3 DNA follows: TGTGCCAGCAGTAAAAACTACAGGGAGTCGCAGTATTTT.

The chain has TRBV27 and TRBJ2-3; D remains unclear. This CDR3 is 16 amino acids long. Trimming stripped 8 bases from V and 0 bases from J, with 18 bases between. Germline lookup yields CDR1 MNHEY and CDR2 SMNVEV (reference sequence). The CDR3 nucleotides are TGTGCCAGCTGGGCCATCCCACCCCCTAGCACAGATACGCAGTATTTT. Translation gives CASWAIPPPSTDTQYF.

The chain joins TRBV4-2 to TRBJ2-3; 7 positions match TRBD1. This CDR3 is built from 15 residues. Germline lookup yields CDR1 LGHNA and CDR2 YNFKEQ. The V segment lost 0 bases and the J segment 5 bases; nucleotides outside the gene matches: 5. The CDR3 region has the DNA TGTGCCAGCAGCCAAGAAAGCAGGGGGAAAGATACGCAGTATTTT. It codes for CASSQESRGKDTQYF.

The chain joins TRBV3-1 to TRBJ2-5, with TRBD2 matching 11 bases. Germline V gives CDR1 LGHDT, CDR2 YNNKEL (reference sequence). This CDR3 region has 16 residues. Trimming took 3 bases from V and 1 from J; bases not matched to a gene: 4. The CDR3 protein is CASSQSGLAVQETQYF. DNA for the CDR3: TGTGCCAGCAGCCAGTCGGGACTAGCGGTCCAAGAGACCCAGTACTTC.

This clonotype was found many times. The V gene is TRBV10-2, the J gene TRBJ2-1; D may be TRBD2 (6 bases). CDR3 size: 16 residues. Germline lookup yields CDR1 WSHSY and CDR2 SAAADI. Trimming cost V 5 bases and J 6 bases, with 20 bases left between them. The CDR3 loop is CASSLARRALFNEQFF. The CDR3 region has the DNA TGCGCCAGCAGTTTAGCCCGGAGGGCCCTTTTCAATGAGCAGTTCTTC.

The sample holds a few counts of this clonotype. CDR3 amino acids: CASRTSSVETQYF. CDR3 in DNA: TGTGCCAGCAGGACTAGCTCGGTAGAGACCCAGTACTTC. This sequence joins TRBV6-2 or TRBV6-3 and TRBJ2-5; 7 positions agree with TRBD2. V lost 6 bases, J lost 4 bases, and 5 bases stayed unmatched. Germline V gives CDR1 MNHEY, CDR2 SVGEGT. CDR3 length: 13 residues.

At least ten counts were recorded for this clonotype. The chain links TRBV6-2 or TRBV6-3 to TRBJ1-1, with D unclear. This CDR3 has 14 amino acids. V shed 0 bases and J shed 4 bases, with 9 bases lying between them. Per germline, CDR1 MNHEY and CDR2 SVGEGT. The CDR3 sequence is CASSYSTGVTEAFF. As DNA, the CDR3 is TGTGCCAGCAGTTACTCGACGGGTGTCACTGAAGCTTTCTTT.

The chain combines TRBV11-1 with TRBJ2-3, with D tentatively TRBD1 or TRBD2 (5 bases each). Germline CDR1 SGHAT, CDR2 FQDESV (reference sequence). V lost 1 base and J lost 2, with 13 bases in between. CDR3 size: 16 residues. CDR3 sequence: CASSLGRGANTDTQYF. DNA for the CDR3: TGTGCCAGCAGCTTAGGAAGGGGAGCGAACACAGATACGCAGTATTTT.

This clonotype has more than one count but fewer than ten. The chain carries TRBV5-5 and TRBJ2-1; 11 bases are shared with TRBD2. This CDR3 spans 15 amino acids. Unmatched junction bases numbered 5, after V lost 4 bases and J lost 5 bases. Germline CDR1 SGHKS, CDR2 YYEKEE (reference sequence). CDR3 region: CASSLGLAGHNEQFF. The CDR3 region has the DNA TGTGCCAGCAGCCTTGGACTAGCGGGTCACAATGAGCAGTTCTTC.

This clonotype was seen at least ten times. The chain is built from TRBV27 and TRBJ2-3; TRBD2 matches 7 bases. The CDR3 contains 15 residues. Trimming took 0 bases from V and 4 from J; bases not matched to a gene: 4. Germline CDR1 reads MNHEY; CDR2 reads SMNVEV (reference sequence). The CDR3 DNA sequence: TGTGCCAGCAGTTTATCAGCGGGATCGGCAGATACGCAGTATTTT. It encodes CASSLSAGSADTQYF.

This clonotype was detected many times. J is TRBJ2-5 and V is TRBV19; maybe TRBD1 (5 bases). Looked up from germline, CDR1 is LNHDA and CDR2 is SQIVND (reference sequence). The V gene lost 1 base and the J gene lost 5 bases, with 8 bases spanning the gap. The CDR3 has 13 amino acids. CDR3 nucleotides: TGTGCCAGTAGTATAGGCAGGGTGGAGACCCAGTACTTC. Amino acids: CASSIGRVETQYF.

This clonotype has only a few counts. The rearrangement links TRBV28 to TRBJ2-3, with no clear D. This CDR3 region has 16 residues. CDR1 MDHEN and CDR2 SYDVKM come from the germline V gene. The V end lost 5 bases, the J end lost 0 bases, and 15 bases lay between the germline ends. This CDR3 reads CASSKSRSGSTDTQYF. Here the CDR3 DNA reads TGTGCCAGCAGTAAGTCTCGCTCCGGGAGCACAGATACGCAGTATTTT.

This clonotype turned up a few times. The chain links TRBV18 to TRBJ1-5, with D hard to call. CDR1 KGHSH and CDR2 LQKENI come from the germline V gene. CDR3 size: 15 residues. V lost 1 base and J 0 bases, leaving 7 bases between the germline ends. The CDR3 loop reads CASSPQALSNQPQHF. DNA for the CDR3: TGTGCCAGCTCACCACAGGCACTTAGCAATCAGCCCCAGCATTTT.